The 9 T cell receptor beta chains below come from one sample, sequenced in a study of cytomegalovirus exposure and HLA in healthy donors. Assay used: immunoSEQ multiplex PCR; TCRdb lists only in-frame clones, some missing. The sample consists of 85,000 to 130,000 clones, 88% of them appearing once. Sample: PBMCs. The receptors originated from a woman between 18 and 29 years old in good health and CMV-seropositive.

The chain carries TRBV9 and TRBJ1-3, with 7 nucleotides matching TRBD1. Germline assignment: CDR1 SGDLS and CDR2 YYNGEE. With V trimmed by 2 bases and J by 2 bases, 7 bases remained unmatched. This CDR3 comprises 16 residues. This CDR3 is CASSVGETGTGNTIYF. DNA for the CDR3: TGTGCCAGCAGCGTGGGGGAGACAGGGACTGGAAACACCATATATTTT.

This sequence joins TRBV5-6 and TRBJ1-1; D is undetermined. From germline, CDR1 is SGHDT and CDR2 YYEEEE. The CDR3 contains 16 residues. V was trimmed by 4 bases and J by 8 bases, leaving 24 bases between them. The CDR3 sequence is CASSLYPPGTQLEAFF. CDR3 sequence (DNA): TGTGCCAGCAGCCTTTACCCCCCAGGTACTCAACTGGAAGCTTTCTTT.

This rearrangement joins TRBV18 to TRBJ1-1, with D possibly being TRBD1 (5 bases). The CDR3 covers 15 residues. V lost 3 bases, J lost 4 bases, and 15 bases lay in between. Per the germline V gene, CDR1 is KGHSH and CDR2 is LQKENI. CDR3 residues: CASSPAGTEFTEAFF. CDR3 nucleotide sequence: TGTGCCAGCTCACCGGCGGGGACCGAGTTCACTGAAGCTTTCTTT.

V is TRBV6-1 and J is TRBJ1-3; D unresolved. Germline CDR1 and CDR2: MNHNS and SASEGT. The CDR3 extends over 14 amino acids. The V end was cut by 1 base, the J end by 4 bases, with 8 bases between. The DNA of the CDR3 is TGTGCCAGCAGTGAAGGGAGTCCCGGAAACACCATATATTTT. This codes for CASSEGSPGNTIYF.

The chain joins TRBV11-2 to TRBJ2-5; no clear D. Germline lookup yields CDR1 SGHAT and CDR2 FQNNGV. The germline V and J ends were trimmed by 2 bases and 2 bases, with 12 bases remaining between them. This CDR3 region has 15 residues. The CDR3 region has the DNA TGTGCCAGCAGCTTAAACACGCCTTTACAAGAGACCCAGTACTTC. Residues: CASSLNTPLQETQYF.

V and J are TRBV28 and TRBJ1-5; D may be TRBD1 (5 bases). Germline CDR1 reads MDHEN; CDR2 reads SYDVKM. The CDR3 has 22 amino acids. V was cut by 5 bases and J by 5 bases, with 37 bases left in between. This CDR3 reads CASSPGWAGRITKPSKDQPQHF. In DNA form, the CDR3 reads TGTGCCAGCAGTCCTGGTTGGGCAGGGCGTATTACAAAGCCTTCTAAGGATCAGCCCCAGCATTTT.

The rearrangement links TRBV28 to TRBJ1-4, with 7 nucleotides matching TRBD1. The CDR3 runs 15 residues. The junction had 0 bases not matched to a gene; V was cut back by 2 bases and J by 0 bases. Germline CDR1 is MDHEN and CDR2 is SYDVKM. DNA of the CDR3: TGTGCCAGCAGTTTAGGGACAGCAACTAATGAAAAACTGTTTTTT. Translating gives CASSLGTATNEKLFF.

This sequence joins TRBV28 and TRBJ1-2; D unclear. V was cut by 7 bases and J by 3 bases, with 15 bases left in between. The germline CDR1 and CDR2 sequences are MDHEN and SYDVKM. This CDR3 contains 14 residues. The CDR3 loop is CASKITDNHYGYTF. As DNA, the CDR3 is TGTGCCAGCAAAATAACCGACAACCACTATGGCTACACCTTC.

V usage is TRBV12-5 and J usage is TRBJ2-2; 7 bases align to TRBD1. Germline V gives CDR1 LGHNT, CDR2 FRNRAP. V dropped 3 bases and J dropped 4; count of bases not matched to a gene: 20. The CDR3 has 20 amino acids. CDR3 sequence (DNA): TGTGCTAGTGGTTTCCTACTACCCTCTCGGGACAGAACAACCACCGGGGAGCTGTTTTTT. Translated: CASGFLLPSRDRTTTGELFF.